The 18 T cell receptor beta chains reported below all come from one sample, sequenced in a study of blood T cell repertoires in COVID-19. Using immunoSEQ multiplex PCR, the repertoire was profiled, and TCRdb retains in-frame clones only, with some absent. The sample gives 240,000 or so clones, about 83% of which show up once; roughly 2% is in the top ten. The specimen sequenced was peripheral blood. The receptors shown here come from a man aged 25-45 years who had recovered from COVID-19.

This chain links TRBV10-1 with TRBJ1-2; D remains unclear. The length of the CDR3 is 13 residues. V lost 11 bases to trimming and J lost 3 bases, with 16 bases between them. In germline, CDR1 is WNHNN, CDR2 SYGVQD (reference sequence). DNA of the CDR3: TGCGCCGTCGGTTTATACAGTCACTATGGCTACACCTTC. Protein sequence: CAVGLYSHYGYTF.

V gene TRBV7-9 combines with J gene TRBJ1-2; D might be TRBD1 (6 bases). V was clipped by 5 bases and J by 7 bases, with 14 bases between them. CDR1 and CDR2 from the germline V gene are SEHNR and FQNEAQ (reference sequence). This CDR3 is 13 amino acids long. DNA of the CDR3: TGTGCCAGCAGCCCACAGGGTTATAGTGGCTACACCTTC. The encoded protein is CASSPQGYSGYTF. Based on the CDR3 plus reference TRBV7-9 and TRBJ1-2, the full variable domain is DTGVSQNPRHKITKRGQNVTFRCDPISEHNRLYWYRQTLGQGPEFLTYFQNEAQLEKSRLLSDRFSAERPKGSFSTLEIQRTEQGDSAMYLCASSPQGYSGYTFGSGTRLTVV.

The CDR3: CASSAGQGGFNEQFF. The CDR3 DNA follows: TGTGCCAGCAGCGCTGGACAGGGGGGATTCAATGAGCAGTTCTTC. The chain joins TRBV7-2 to TRBJ2-1, with 10 bases identical to TRBD1. The CDR3 has 15 amino acids. After removal of 5 bases from V and 6 bases from J, the junction contained 7 bases not matched to a gene. Per the germline V gene, CDR1 is SGHTA and CDR2 is FQGNSA.

The J gene is TRBJ1-2, the V gene TRBV2, with 8 bases that match TRBD1. This CDR3 has 12 residues. In germline, CDR1 is SNHLY, CDR2 FYNNEI. V lost 8 bases and J lost 6; bases outside the gene matches: 5. Here the CDR3 reads CASLTGVDGYTF. Written as DNA, the CDR3 is TGTGCCAGCCTGACAGGGGTAGATGGCTACACCTTC.

The chain recombines TRBV25-1 with TRBJ2-4, with 7 bases identical to TRBD1. The CDR3 sequence is 15 residues long. Looked up from germline, CDR1 is MGHDK and CDR2 is SYGVNS. The V gene end was trimmed by 2 bases and the J gene end by 7 bases; junction bases not matched to a gene: 8. DNA for the CDR3: TGTGCCAGCAGTGAACCAAAGACAGGGAGTAACATTCAGTACTTC. Protein product: CASSEPKTGSNIQYF.

J is TRBJ2-3 and V is TRBV7-9, with 10 bases matching TRBD1. The CDR3 extends over 14 amino acids. V was pared by 5 bases and J by 4 bases, with 3 bases of the junction left unmatched. Germline V gene sequence: CDR1 SEHNR, CDR2 FQNEAQ (reference sequence). The CDR3 DNA follows: TGTGCCAGCAGCCCCGGGACAGGGGCAGATACGCAGTATTTT. Its protein product is CASSPGTGADTQYF.

The chain is built from TRBV2 and TRBJ2-7, with TRBD2 matching over 8 bases. J gave up 2 bases and V 4 bases, and 1 base lay outside the gene matches. Per the germline V gene, CDR1 is SNHLY and CDR2 is FYNNEI. The CDR3 runs 13 residues. The CDR3 bases are TGTGCCAGCAGTGCGGGACTAGCCTACGAGCAGTACTTC. It specifies CASSAGLAYEQYF.

The V and J genes are TRBV5-8 and TRBJ2-5, with D unclear. The germline V gene encodes CDR1 SGHTS and CDR2 YDEGEE. Trimming shortened V by 2 bases and J by 4 bases, and 6 bases separated the two germline ends. The CDR3 has 12 amino acids. Here the CDR3 reads CASSFPGETQYF. CDR3 bases: TGTGCCAGCAGCTTCCCGGGAGAGACCCAGTACTTC.

The chain joins TRBV13 to TRBJ2-1, with TRBD2 matching over 7 bases. The ends lost 5 bases at V and 12 bases at J; junction bases unmatched: 7. Looked up from germline, CDR1 is PRHDT and CDR2 is FYEKMQ (reference sequence). This CDR3 spans 12 amino acids. DNA for the CDR3: TGTGCCAGCAGCCTAGAGCTAGCGGCGCAGTTCTTC. Its translation: CASSLELAAQFF.

This clone was seen just once. The V and J genes are TRBV5-4 and TRBJ1-1; D uncertain. Germline lookup yields CDR1 SGHNT and CDR2 YYREEE (reference sequence). This CDR3 has 13 residues. The V gene lost 4 bases and the J gene lost 1 base, with 8 bases spanning the gap. The CDR3 DNA sequence: TGTGCCAGCAGCCCCCGCGGGAACACTGAAGCTTTCTTT. This translates into CASSPRGNTEAFF.

The chain combines TRBV19 with TRBJ2-1; 12 nucleotides agree with TRBD2. The V and J ends lost 5 bases and 6 bases, in that order; junction bases with no gene match: 8. Germline V lookup: CDR1 LNHDA, CDR2 SQIVND (reference sequence). This CDR3 contains 16 residues. The CDR3 nucleotides are TGTGCCAGTAGTCCCCTCTCTAGCGGGGGGGTCAATGAGCAGTTCTTC. It translates to CASSPLSSGGVNEQFF.

This clone was recorded a few times. This chain links TRBV19 with TRBJ2-6; 10 nucleotides align to TRBD2. The V gene's germline CDR1 is LNHDA and CDR2 SQIVND (reference sequence). V was clipped by 7 bases and J by 3 bases; unmatched bases: 6. The CDR3 has 16 amino acids. The CDR3 here is CASNPGLADGANVLTF. The CDR3, as DNA: TGTGCCAGTAACCCCGGACTAGCGGATGGGGCCAACGTCCTGACTTTC.

V is TRBV24-1 and J is TRBJ1-3; a possible D gene is TRBD1 (6 bases). From germline, CDR1 is KGHDR and CDR2 SFDVKD. V lost 6 bases and J lost 1, with 15 bases in between. The CDR3 runs 16 residues. The CDR3 bases are TGTGCCACCAGTCTGGGGGCCGGGGAGTCTGGAAACACCATATATTTT. It translates to CATSLGAGESGNTIYF.

The chain combines TRBV7-6 with TRBJ2-1; D might be TRBD2 (6 bases). Germline lookup yields CDR1 SGHVS and CDR2 FNYEAQ. The CDR3 runs 15 residues. The V gene lost 5 bases and the J gene lost 1 base, with 12 bases spanning the gap. The CDR3 nucleotides read TGTGCCAGCAGCCCACTGGGGGGATCCTACAATGAGCAGTTCTTC. Its protein product is CASSPLGGSYNEQFF.

This sequence joins TRBV10-3 and TRBJ2-1, with a weak D call TRBD1 (6 bases). The V end was cut by 0 bases, the J end by 0 bases, with 15 bases between. This CDR3 spans 18 amino acids. In germline, CDR1 is ENHRY, CDR2 SYGVKD. The CDR3 protein is CAISESRRTVSSYNEQFF. DNA of the CDR3: TGTGCCATCAGTGAGTCGCGTCGGACAGTAAGCTCCTACAATGAGCAGTTCTTC.

V and J are TRBV7-8 and TRBJ2-4, with a tentative D call TRBD2 (5 bases). CDR1 and CDR2 from the germline V gene are SGHVS and FQNEAQ. The CDR3 is made up of 16 amino acids. Trimming removed 5 bases at V and 0 bases at J, with 14 bases between. The CDR3 spells CASSPVERLAKNIQYF. In DNA, the CDR3 is TGTGCCAGCAGCCCCGTTGAGCGGCTAGCCAAAAACATTCAGTACTTC.

V usage is TRBV11-1 and J usage is TRBJ2-1; TRBD1 matches at 10 bases. The J segment lost 2 bases and the V segment lost 4 bases, leaving 5 bases of the junction unmatched. Germline values: CDR1 SGHAT, CDR2 FQDESV (reference sequence). This CDR3 region has 16 residues. CDR3 amino acids: CASSSSGTGAYNEQFF. CDR3 DNA sequence: TGTGCCAGCAGCTCCTCCGGGACAGGGGCCTACAATGAGCAGTTCTTC.

This clone was seen once. DNA for the CDR3: TGTGCCAGCAGCCAAGGGCGAGGGGGACTAGCTGGCAATGAGCAGTTCTTC. This translates into CASSQGRGGLAGNEQFF. The gene calls are TRBV3-1 (or the pseudogene TRBV3-2) and TRBJ2-1; 9 nucleotides align to TRBD2. CDR3 length equals 17 residues. V lost 1 base and J lost 6; bases outside the gene matches: 10. The germline V gene encodes CDR1 LGHDT and CDR2 YNNKEL (reference sequence).